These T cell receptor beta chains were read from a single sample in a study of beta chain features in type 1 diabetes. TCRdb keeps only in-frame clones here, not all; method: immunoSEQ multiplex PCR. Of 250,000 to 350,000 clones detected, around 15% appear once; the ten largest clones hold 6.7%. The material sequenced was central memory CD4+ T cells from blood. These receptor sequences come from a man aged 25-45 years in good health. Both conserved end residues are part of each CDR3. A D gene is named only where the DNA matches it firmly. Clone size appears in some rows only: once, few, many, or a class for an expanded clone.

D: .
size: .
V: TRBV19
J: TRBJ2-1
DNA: TGTGCCAGTAAAGTAGGATTCTCCTACAATGAGCAGTTCTTC
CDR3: CASKVGFSYNEQFF

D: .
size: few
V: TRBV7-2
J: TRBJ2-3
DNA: TGTGCCAGCAGCTCTAGGGGTCGGACAGATACGCAGTATTTT
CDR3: CASSSRGRTDTQYF

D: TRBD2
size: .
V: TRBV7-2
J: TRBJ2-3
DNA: TGTGCCAGCAGCTTCCGCGCCGGGACTAGCGGGAGTACAGATACGCAGTATTTT
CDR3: CASSFRAGTSGSTDTQYF

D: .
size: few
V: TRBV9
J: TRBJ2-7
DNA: TGTGCCAGCAGCACTCGGACGGCCGGGTCCTACGAGCAGTACTTC
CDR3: CASSTRTAGSYEQYF

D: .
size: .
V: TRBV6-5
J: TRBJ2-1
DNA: TGTGCCAGCAGCGCGGGCTTAGGCAATGAGCAGTTCTTC
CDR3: CASSAGLGNEQFF

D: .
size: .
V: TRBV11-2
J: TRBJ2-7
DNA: TGTGCCAGCAGCTTAGTGGACGAGCAGTACTTC
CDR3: CASSLVDEQYF

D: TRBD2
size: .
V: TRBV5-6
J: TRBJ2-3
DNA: TGTGCCAGCAGGGCGTGGACTAGCGGGATAGGGAATACGCAGTATTTT
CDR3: CASRAWTSGIGNTQYF

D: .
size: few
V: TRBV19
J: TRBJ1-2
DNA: TGTGCCAGTAGTACGACAGCAAAGTCCCTTTATGGCTACACCTTC
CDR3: CASSTTAKSLYGYTF

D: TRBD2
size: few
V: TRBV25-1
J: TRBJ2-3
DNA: TGTGCCAGCAGTGAATTGAGCGGGGATCAAAATACGCAGTATTTT
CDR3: CASSELSGDQNTQYF

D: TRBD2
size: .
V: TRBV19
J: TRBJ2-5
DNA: TGTGCCAGTAGTAACCCTAGCGGGAGTTCTTACCAAGAGACCCAGTACTTC
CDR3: CASSNPSGSSYQETQYF

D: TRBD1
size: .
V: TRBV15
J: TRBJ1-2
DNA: TGTGCCACCAGCAGAGATCTCGGGCAGGGGGCACTCAGCGCCTTC
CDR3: CATSRDLGQGALSAF

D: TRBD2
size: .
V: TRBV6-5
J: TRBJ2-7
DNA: TGTGCCAGCAGTTACTCATCTCGGCGGGGGGCCTACGAGCAGTACTTC
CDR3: CASSYSSRRGAYEQYF

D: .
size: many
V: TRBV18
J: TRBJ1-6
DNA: TGTGCCAGCTCACCTACGGGCCCGGGTGAGAATTCACCCCTCCACTTT
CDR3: CASSPTGPGENSPLHF

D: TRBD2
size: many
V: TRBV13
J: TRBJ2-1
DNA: TGTGCCAGCAGCTCCCTTCCGGAGCGGGAGAGGTCAAATGAGCAGTTCTTC
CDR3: CASSSLPERERSNEQFF

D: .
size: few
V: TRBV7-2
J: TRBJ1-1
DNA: TGTGCCAGCAGCTTAGTCACGGGTGGGAGGAACACTGAAGCTTTCTTT
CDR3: CASSLVTGGRNTEAFF

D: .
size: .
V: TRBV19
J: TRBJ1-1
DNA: TGTGCCAGTAGTATTGTTGGGGGGCCAGGGCGAGCTTTCTTT
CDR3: CASSIVGGPGRAFF

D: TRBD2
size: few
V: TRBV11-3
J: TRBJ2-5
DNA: TGTGCCAGCAGCCTCCGGGACTACTTAGAGACCCAGTACTTC
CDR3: CASSLRDYLETQYF

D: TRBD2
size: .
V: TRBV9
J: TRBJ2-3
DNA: TGTGCCAGCAGCGTAGCTTTGCCGGGGGGTATCTCTAGCACAGATACGCAGTATTTT
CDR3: CASSVALPGGISSTDTQYF

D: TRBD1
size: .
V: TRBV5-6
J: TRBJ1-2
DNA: TGTGCCAGCAGCCCAGGGACAGGGGGCGCCAATAACTATGGCTACACCTTC
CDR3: CASSPGTGGANNYGYTF

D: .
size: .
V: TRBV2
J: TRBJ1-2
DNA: TGTGCCAGCAAGGGGGACGGAGTTTATGGCTACACCTTC
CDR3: CASKGDGVYGYTF

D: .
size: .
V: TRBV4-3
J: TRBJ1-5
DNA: TGCGCCAGCAGCCAAGATGGGAAGGGAAATCAGCCCCAGCATTTT
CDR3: CASSQDGKGNQPQHF

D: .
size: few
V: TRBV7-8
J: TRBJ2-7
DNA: TGTGCCAGCAGCTTGGTTCCCCCCTACGAGCAGTACTTC
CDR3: CASSLVPPYEQYF

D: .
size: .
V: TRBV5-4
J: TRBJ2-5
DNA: TGTGCCAGCAGCTTTGGGGGAGAGGGGACCCAGTACTTC
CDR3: CASSFGGEGTQYF

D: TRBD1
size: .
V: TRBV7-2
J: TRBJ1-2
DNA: TGTGCCAGCAGCTTGCGTCAGGGGGCGTCTGGCTACACCTTC
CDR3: CASSLRQGASGYTF

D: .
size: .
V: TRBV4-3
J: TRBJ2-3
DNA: TGCGCCAGCAGCCAAGATCCTCGAGCAGATACGCAGTATTTT
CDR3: CASSQDPRADTQYF

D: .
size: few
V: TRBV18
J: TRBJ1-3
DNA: TGTGCCAGCTCCCGGGACGGCCGAAACACCATATATTTT
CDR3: CASSRDGRNTIYF

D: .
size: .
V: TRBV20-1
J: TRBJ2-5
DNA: TGCAGTGCTAGTCAAGAGACCCAGTACTTC
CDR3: CSASQETQYF

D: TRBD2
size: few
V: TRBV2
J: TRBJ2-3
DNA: TGTGCCAGCAAAAAAGATCCCTCTAGCGGGAACGCAGATACGCAGTATTTT
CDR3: CASKKDPSSGNADTQYF

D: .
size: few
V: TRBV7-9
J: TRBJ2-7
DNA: TGTGCCAGCAGCTTAGTGCGGGAAAACTACGAGCAGTACTTC
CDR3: CASSLVRENYEQYF